This TCR beta chain comes out of a study of cytomegalovirus exposure and HLA in healthy donors. Overall study findings and caveats: Through in vitro validation, a few CMV-associated chains were shown to be specific for CMV antigens. Despite most TCR sequences being rare, some public TCRs occurred in many donors.

13 Jbeta primers and 60 Vbeta primers were used for the PCR. Profiling relied on immunoSEQ multiplex PCR, and the TCRdb table lists in-frame clones only, not all of them. The sample lists 75,000 to 95,000 clones; over 60% were seen once. With 11 bases removed from V and 3 bases from J, the gap between germline ends came to 20 bases. The CDR3 has 15 residues. CDR1 MNHNS and CDR2 SASEGT come from the germline V gene. As to this clone: Its antigen remains unidentified.

Sequencing was performed on PBMCs. This receptor was identified in a woman between 50 and 59 years old in good health and CMV-seropositive. The chain couples TRBV6-1 to TRBJ1-3; D is possibly TRBD1 (5 bases). The CDR3 bases are TGTGCCTCGTCCGGGGGGGTTACTTATGGAAACACCATATATTTT. Protein: CASSGGVTYGNTIYF.